The clone carrying this T cell receptor beta chain was recorded a few times. This specimen comes from a study of blood T cell repertoires in COVID-19. Study details: From the United States, Italy and Spain came samples of acute and convalescent COVID-19.

Germline assignment: CDR1 SEHNR and CDR2 FQNEAQ (reference sequence). The CDR3 loop spans 16 amino acids. V was pared by 5 bases and J by 4 bases, with 9 bases of the junction left unmatched. The repertoire was sequenced with immunoSEQ multiplex PCR; TCRdb's copy has only in-frame clones and lacks some. The sample shows 200,000 to 300,000 clones, approximately 90% of them seen only once. Study members were between about 18 and 95 years old and lived in some 26 US regions. The recovered donors of Cohort 3 showed two negative PCRs, clearance, or symptom resolution. This TCR was recovered from a woman under 40 who had recovered from COVID-19. This rearrangement joins TRBV7-9 to TRBJ2-7; 12 nucleotides agree with TRBD2. Sequencing was done on a sample of PBMCs or T cells enriched from blood (not recorded which). The CDR3 nucleotides are TGTGCCAGCAGCCCAGGGACTAGCGGGCTTACGTACGAGCAGTACTTC. Its protein is CASSPGTSGLTYEQYF.